This TCR beta chain was profiled in a study of cytomegalovirus exposure and HLA in healthy donors. Per germline, CDR1 SNHLY and CDR2 FYNNEI. With 3 bases removed from V and 0 bases from J, the gap between germline ends came to 8 bases. There are 14 residues in the CDR3. The study ran its PCR with 60 Vbeta and 13 Jbeta primers. The repertoire was sequenced with immunoSEQ multiplex PCR; TCRdb's copy has only in-frame clones and lacks some. This table holds about 82,000 clones, around 83% found once. The receptor's source is a man aged 65 to 79 in good health and CMV-seropositive. The rearrangement uses TRBV2 and TRBJ1-2, with D maybe TRBD1 (6 bases). The specimen was PBMCs. CDR3 in amino acids: CASSDRGANYGYTF. Written as DNA, the CDR3 is TGTGCCAGCAGTGACAGGGGAGCTAACTATGGCTACACCTTC. Full variable domain (missing parts from reference TRBV2 and TRBJ1-2): EPEVTQTPSHQVTQMGQEVILRCVPISNHLYFYWYRQILGQKVEFLVSFYNNEISEKSEIFDDQFSVERPDGSNFTLKIRSTKLEDSAMYFCASSDRGANYGYTFGSGTRLTVV.